The present T cell receptor (beta chain) was sequenced within a study of T cell responses to AZD1222 COVID-19 vaccine. Points from the study as a whole: The donor group comprised mostly white British people and more females; the analysis possibly underestimated clonal diversity. Just 5 to 7 people given AZD1222 tested seropositive at baseline.

Sequencing was performed with immunoSEQ multiplex PCR; in TCRdb, only in-frame clones are kept and a portion is missing. The table includes about 150,000 clones, roughly nine tenths detected once. For this clone: No antigen is known for it.

Deletions cut 6 bases from V and 0 bases from J, with 15 bases between. This CDR3 region has 15 residues. Germline loops: CDR1 SGHNT, CDR2 YYREEE (reference sequence). Sequencing was performed on peripheral blood, taken on day 0 of AZD1222 vaccination. This sequence was found in an adult in good health. V and J are TRBV5-4 and TRBJ1-2, with a tentative D call TRBD1 (6 bases). The CDR3 DNA sequence: TGTGCCAGCACCCCGGACAGTCCTACTAACTATGGCTACACCTTC. Protein: CASTPDSPTNYGYTF.